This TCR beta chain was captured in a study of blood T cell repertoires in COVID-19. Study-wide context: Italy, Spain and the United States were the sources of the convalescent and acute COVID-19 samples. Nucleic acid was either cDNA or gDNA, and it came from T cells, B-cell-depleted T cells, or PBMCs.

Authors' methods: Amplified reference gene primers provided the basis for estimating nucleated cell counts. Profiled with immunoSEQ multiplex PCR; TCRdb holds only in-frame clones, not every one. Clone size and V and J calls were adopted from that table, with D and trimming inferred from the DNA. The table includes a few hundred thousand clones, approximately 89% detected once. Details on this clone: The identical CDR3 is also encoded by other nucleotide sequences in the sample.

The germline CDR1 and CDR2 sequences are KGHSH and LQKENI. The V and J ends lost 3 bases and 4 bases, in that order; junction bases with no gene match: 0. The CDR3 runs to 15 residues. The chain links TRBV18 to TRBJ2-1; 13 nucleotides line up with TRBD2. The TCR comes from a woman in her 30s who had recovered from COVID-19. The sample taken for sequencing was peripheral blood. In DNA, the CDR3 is TGTGCCAGCTCACCGACTAGCGGGGGGTACAATGAGCAGTTCTTC. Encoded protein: CASSPTSGGYNEQFF.